Listed below are T cell receptor beta chains from one sample, sequenced in a study of blood T cells in healthy people across ages. MiXCR, applied by TCRdb to the 5' RACE reads, yields one record per CDR3 protein. The sample holds roughly 1.9 million distinct CDR3 sequences, about 39% seen once. The sequenced sample was blood. The receptors shown here come from a human donor in good health. The CDR3 runs from the conserved cysteine through the conserved F or W. Fields, in order: J gene, clone size, V gene, D gene, CDR3 DNA, CDR3 protein. D genes are given only for firm matches. Size is stated for part of the rows, as once, few or many counts, or as a class when the clone is expanded.

J: TRBJ1-2; size: .; V: TRBV29-1; D: .; DNA: TGCAGCTTCCAACAGGGAGCTAACTATGGCTACACCTTC; CDR3: CSFQQGANYGYTF
J: TRBJ2-5; size: .; V: TRBV20-1; D: .; DNA: TGCAGTGCTAGCGGCAAAGAGACCCAGTACTTC; CDR3: CSASGKETQYF
J: TRBJ2-1; size: few; V: TRBV4-1; D: .; DNA: TGCGCCAGCAGCCAAGTAGGACGTCGCTACAATGAGCAGTTCTTC; CDR3: CASSQVGRRYNEQFF
J: TRBJ2-1; size: few; V: TRBV5-5; D: .; DNA: TGTGCCAGCAGTCAGGTAGTAGGGGCGGACTCCTACAATGAGCAGTTCTTC; CDR3: CASSQVVGADSYNEQFF
J: TRBJ1-1; size: .; V: TRBV29-1; D: TRBD1; DNA: TGCAGCGTTGAAGGACAGGGGGCGCCAGCTTTCTTT; CDR3: CSVEGQGAPAFF
J: TRBJ2-5; size: once; V: TRBV11-3; D: .; DNA: TGTGCCAGCAGCCCACCGGATGGGGGGAAGACCCAGTACTTC; CDR3: CASSPPDGGKTQYF
J: TRBJ2-7; size: .; V: TRBV11-3; D: .; DNA: TGTGCCAGTAGCTATATCGGGGGCTCCTACGAGCAGTACTTC; CDR3: CASSYIGGSYEQYF
J: TRBJ2-1; size: few; V: TRBV7-2; D: TRBD2; DNA: TGTGCCAGCAGCCCCACTAGCGGGGGCCACTACAATGAGCAGTTCTTC; CDR3: CASSPTSGGHYNEQFF
J: TRBJ2-5; size: few; V: TRBV7-8; D: .; DNA: TGTGCCAGCAGCTTAGGGGTTGTAAGAGAGACCCAGTACTTC; CDR3: CASSLGVVRETQYF
J: TRBJ1-4; size: few; V: TRBV27; D: .; DNA: TGTGCCAGCAGTTTAACTACGACCGAAAAACTGTTTTTT; CDR3: CASSLTTTEKLFF
J: TRBJ2-7; size: .; V: TRBV3-1; D: TRBD1; DNA: TGTGCCAGCAGCCAACTCCCCGACAGGGTCACCTACGAGCAGTACTTC; CDR3: CASSQLPDRVTYEQYF
J: TRBJ2-4; size: many; V: TRBV20-1; D: .; DNA: TGCAGTGCTAGAACTCCCGGCCACAACATTCAGTACTTC; CDR3: CSARTPGHNIQYF
J: TRBJ2-1; size: few; V: TRBV24-1; D: .; DNA: TGTGCCACCAGTGAAGACAGGAGCAATGAGCAGTTCTTC; CDR3: CATSEDRSNEQFF
J: TRBJ1-1; size: few; V: TRBV7-3; D: .; DNA: TGTGCCAGCAGCCATTCTGGGGAACAGTCTAAGAACACTGAAGCTTTCTTT; CDR3: CASSHSGEQSKNTEAFF
J: TRBJ2-7; size: .; V: TRBV5-1; D: .; DNA: TGCGCCAGCAGCTTTGGAACGCCCCAATTCTACGAGCAGTACTTC; CDR3: CASSFGTPQFYEQYF
J: TRBJ2-1; size: .; V: TRBV20-1; D: .; DNA: TGCAGTGCTAGAGAAGTAAGCGGGCCCTACAATGAGCAGTTCTTC; CDR3: CSAREVSGPYNEQFF
J: TRBJ2-1; size: .; V: TRBV24-1; D: .; DNA: TGTGCCACCAGTGACCCCGGGTCTGCCTCCTACAATGAGCAGTTCTTC; CDR3: CATSDPGSASYNEQFF
J: TRBJ2-7; size: .; V: TRBV15; D: .; DNA: TGTGCCACCAGCAGAGATCGGGGTTGGGGGGAGCAGTACTTC; CDR3: CATSRDRGWGEQYF
J: TRBJ1-2; size: .; V: TRBV5-1; D: .; DNA: TGCGCCAGCAGCTTGCAAGACTCGGAGTTCGTAGGCTACACCTTC; CDR3: CASSLQDSEFVGYTF
J: TRBJ2-7; size: .; V: TRBV7-2; D: .; DNA: TGTGCCAGCAGCTTAACAGCAGGGGGGAGGTACGAGCAGTACTTC; CDR3: CASSLTAGGRYEQYF
J: TRBJ1-1; size: .; V: TRBV6-5; D: .; DNA: TGTGCCAGCAGTTCCAGTCCCGGGACCCTTAGATGGAGGAACACTGAAGCTTTCTTT; CDR3: CASSSSPGTLRWRNTEAFF
J: TRBJ2-6; size: .; V: TRBV9; D: .; DNA: TGTGCCAGCAGCGAGGGGATCTCTGGGGCCAACGTCCTGACTTTC; CDR3: CASSEGISGANVLTF
J: TRBJ1-1; size: .; V: TRBV7-2; D: .; DNA: TGTGCCAGCAGCCAACGACCTGGAACTGAAGCTTTCTTT; CDR3: CASSQRPGTEAFF
J: TRBJ1-2; size: .; V: TRBV6-1; D: .; DNA: TGTGCCAGCAGTGAAAGTGTTCAGGGGAGGTATGGCTACACCTTC; CDR3: CASSESVQGRYGYTF
J: TRBJ1-4; size: once; V: TRBV19; D: TRBD1; DNA: TGTGCCAGTAGTATACAGGGGGCGCCGGATGAAAAACTGTTTTTT; CDR3: CASSIQGAPDEKLFF
J: TRBJ2-1; size: .; V: TRBV20-1; D: .; DNA: TGCAGTGCTAGAGATCTCAACGGGGTCTCCTGCAATGAGCAGTTTTTC; CDR3: CSARDLNGVSCNEQFF
J: TRBJ2-7; size: once; V: TRBV7-2; D: .; DNA: TGTGCCAGCAGCTTAGGGGGAGTCCGTTCCTACAATGAGCAGTACTTC; CDR3: CASSLGGVRSYNEQYF
J: TRBJ1-2; size: .; V: TRBV13; D: .; DNA: TGTGCCAGCAGCTTAGGCGCGGAATCCGCCTATGGCTACACCTTC; CDR3: CASSLGAESAYGYTF
J: TRBJ2-4; size: .; V: TRBV3-1; D: .; DNA: TGTGCCAGCAGCCAAGTTGGTTACGGGGCCAAAAACATTCAGTACTTC; CDR3: CASSQVGYGAKNIQYF
J: TRBJ1-2; size: few; V: TRBV12-3/TRBV12-4; D: .; DNA: TGTGCCAGCAGGCCCATCAGGGGATTCGGTAACTATGGCTACACCTTC; CDR3: CASRPIRGFGNYGYTF
J: TRBJ1-1; size: once; V: TRBV20-1; D: TRBD1; DNA: TGCAGTGCACCTGACAGGGGGCGGGGAGTCACTGAAGCTTTCTTT; CDR3: CSAPDRGRGVTEAFF
J: TRBJ1-2; size: .; V: TRBV29-1; D: .; DNA: TGCAGCGTGGGAAGGGGGACCTATGGCTACACCTTC; CDR3: CSVGRGTYGYTF
J: TRBJ2-3; size: .; V: TRBV20-1; D: .; DNA: TGCAGTGCTAGATCTGGGGCCTCCAAGGCACCAGATACGCAGTATTTT; CDR3: CSARSGASKAPDTQYF
J: TRBJ1-2; size: .; V: TRBV7-2; D: TRBD1; DNA: TGTGCCTGCAGCAACCCGGACAGGGCTAGTGGCTACACCTTC; CDR3: CACSNPDRASGYTF
J: TRBJ2-7; size: .; V: TRBV24-1; D: TRBD2; DNA: TGTGCCACCAGTGATTTCGGCGGGGGGCATTACGAGCAGTACTTC; CDR3: CATSDFGGGHYEQYF
J: TRBJ2-3; size: .; V: TRBV5-1; D: .; DNA: TGCGCCAGCAGCTCTGCGAGATGGGGACTAGATACGCAGTATTTT; CDR3: CASSSARWGLDTQYF
J: TRBJ2-1; size: few; V: TRBV7-9; D: .; DNA: TGTGCCAGCAGCCCCGTCGAGCTAGCGCGATACAATGAGCAGTTCTTC; CDR3: CASSPVELARYNEQFF
J: TRBJ2-5; size: .; V: TRBV5-1; D: TRBD1; DNA: TGCGCCAGCAGCTTAGAGGGGGCGGTCCAAGAGACCCAGTACTTC; CDR3: CASSLEGAVQETQYF
J: TRBJ2-1; size: .; V: TRBV24-1; D: TRBD2; DNA: TGTGCCACCAGTGATTCTAGCGGGGGGGGCTACAATGAGCAGTTCTTC; CDR3: CATSDSSGGGYNEQFF
J: TRBJ2-5; size: many; V: TRBV7-2; D: .; DNA: TGTGCCAGCAGTCGAGTAGCACGCGAGACCCAGTACTTC; CDR3: CASSRVARETQYF
J: TRBJ2-5; size: .; V: TRBV5-1; D: TRBD2; DNA: TGCGCCAGCAGGGTGGGGACTAGCCAAGAGACCCAGTACTTC; CDR3: CASRVGTSQETQYF
J: TRBJ1-5; size: .; V: TRBV7-2; D: .; DNA: TGTGCCAGCAGCTTAGGGGGGGTCTTCAATCGGCCCCAGCATTTT; CDR3: CASSLGGVFNRPQHF
J: TRBJ2-1; size: .; V: TRBV9; D: TRBD2; DNA: TGTGCCAGCAGCGTAGGGTCGGGACTAGCTAGCAATGAGCAGTTCTTC; CDR3: CASSVGSGLASNEQFF
J: TRBJ2-1; size: few; V: TRBV4-3; D: TRBD2; DNA: TGCGCCAGCAGCCAAGATCTTGGCCTAGCGGCTTACAATGAGCAGTTCTTC; CDR3: CASSQDLGLAAYNEQFF